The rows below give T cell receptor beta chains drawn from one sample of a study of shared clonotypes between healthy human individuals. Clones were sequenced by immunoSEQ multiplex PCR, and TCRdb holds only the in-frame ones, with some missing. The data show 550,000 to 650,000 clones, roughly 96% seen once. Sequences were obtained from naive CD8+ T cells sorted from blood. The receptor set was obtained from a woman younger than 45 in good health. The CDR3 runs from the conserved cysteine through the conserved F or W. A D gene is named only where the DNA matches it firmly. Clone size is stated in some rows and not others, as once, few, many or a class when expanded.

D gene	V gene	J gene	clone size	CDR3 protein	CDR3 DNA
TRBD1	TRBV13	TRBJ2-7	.	CASSSPGQGVYEQYF	TGTGCCAGCAGCTCTCCGGGACAGGGTGTATACGAGCAGTACTTC
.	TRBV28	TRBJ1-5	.	CASSLSRVGNQPQHF	TGTGCCAGCAGTTTATCAAGGGTTGGTAATCAGCCCCAGCATTTT
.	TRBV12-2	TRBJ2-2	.	CASRLRAASNTGELFF	TGTGCAAGTCGCTTACGAGCCGCGTCGAACACCGGGGAGCTGTTTTTT
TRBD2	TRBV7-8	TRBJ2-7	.	CASSWTSGLSYEQYF	TGTGCCAGCAGTTGGACTAGCGGGCTATCCTACGAGCAGTACTTC
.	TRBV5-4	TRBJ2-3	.	CASSLEYPSTDTQYF	TGTGCCAGCAGCTTGGAGTATCCTAGCACAGATACGCAGTATTTT
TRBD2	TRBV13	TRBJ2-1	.	CASSSRTSGIHEQFF	TGTGCCAGCAGCTCCCGGACTAGCGGGATCCATGAGCAGTTCTTC
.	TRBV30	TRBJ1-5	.	CAWSGESGTSWSPQHF	TGTGCCTGGAGTGGAGAATCCGGGACTAGTTGGTCGCCCCAGCATTTT
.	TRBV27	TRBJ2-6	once	CASSHSSGANVLTF	TGTGCCAGCAGTCACAGCTCTGGGGCCAACGTCCTGACTTTC
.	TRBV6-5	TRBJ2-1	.	CASSYSPNNEQFF	TGTGCCAGCAGTTACTCGCCAAACAATGAGCAGTTCTTC
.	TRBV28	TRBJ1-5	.	CASSFGGLPQPQHF	TGTGCCAGCAGTTTCGGTGGGCTCCCCCAGCCCCAGCATTTT
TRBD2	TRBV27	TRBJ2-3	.	CASSSLGTSGRAVTDTQYF	TGTGCCAGCAGTTCTCTCGGGACTAGCGGGAGGGCCGTCACAGATACGCAGTATTTT
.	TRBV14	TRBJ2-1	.	CASSLLRGTSYNEQFF	TGTGCCAGCAGCCTACTTCGTGGGACCTCCTACAATGAGCAGTTCTTC
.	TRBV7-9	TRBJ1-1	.	CASSLLISTEAFF	TGTGCCAGCAGCTTACTCATCAGCACTGAAGCTTTCTTT
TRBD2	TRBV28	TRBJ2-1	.	CASTRTGGYNEQFF	TGTGCCAGCACTCGGACGGGAGGTTACAATGAGCAGTTCTTC
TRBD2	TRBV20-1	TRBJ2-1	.	CSAGRTSGAIF	TGCAGTGCTGGCAGGACTAGCGGGGCCATCTTC
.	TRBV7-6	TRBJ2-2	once	CASSLSSGGRAPPGELFF	TGTGCCAGCAGCTTATCATCCGGGGGCAGGGCGCCACCCGGGGAGCTGTTTTTT
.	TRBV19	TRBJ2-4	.	CASSPHLGVVKNIQYF	TGTGCCAGTAGTCCGCACCTAGGGGTGGTCAAAAACATTCAGTACTTC
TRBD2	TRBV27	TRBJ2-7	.	CASSTQREGEQYF	TGTGCCAGCAGTACTCAGCGGGAGGGCGAGCAGTACTTC
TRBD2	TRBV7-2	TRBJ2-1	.	CASSFLAGGYIGEQFF	TGTGCCAGCAGCTTTCTTGCGGGAGGGTACATAGGTGAGCAGTTCTTC
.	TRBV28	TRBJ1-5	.	CASSPDEGGDQPQHF	TGTGCCAGCAGCCCAGACGAAGGGGGGGATCAGCCCCAGCATTTT
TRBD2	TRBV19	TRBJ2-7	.	CASSMADSIAGGLYEQYF	TGTGCCAGTAGTATGGCGGATTCAATAGCGGGAGGGCTCTACGAGCAGTACTTC
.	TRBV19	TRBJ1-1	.	CASSISGSGSSKSEAFF	TGTGCCAGTAGTATCTCAGGGTCCGGGTCCTCAAAATCTGAAGCTTTCTTT
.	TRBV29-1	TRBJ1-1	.	CSVCRGLNTEAFF	TGCAGCGTTTGCAGGGGCTTGAACACTGAAGCTTTCTTT
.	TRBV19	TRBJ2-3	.	CASSIGAARSTDTQYF	TGTGCCAGTAGTATAGGCGCAGCCCGTAGCACAGATACGCAGTATTTT
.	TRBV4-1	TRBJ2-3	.	CASSSLGAPSTDTQYF	TGCGCCAGCAGCTCACTGGGGGCTCCTAGCACAGATACGCAGTATTTT
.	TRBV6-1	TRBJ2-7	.	CASSENYEQYF	TGTGCCAGCAGTGAGAACTACGAGCAGTACTTC
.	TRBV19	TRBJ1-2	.	CASTPGENPLGGYTF	TGTGCCAGTACCCCGGGGGAGAATCCACTTGGGGGCTACACCTTC
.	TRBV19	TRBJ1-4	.	CASRVTQGAGEKLFF	TGTGCCAGTAGAGTGACTCAAGGGGCGGGTGAAAAACTGTTTTTT
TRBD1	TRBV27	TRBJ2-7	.	CASSLSGDRAYEQYF	TGTGCCAGCAGTTTATCGGGGGACAGAGCCTACGAGCAGTACTTC
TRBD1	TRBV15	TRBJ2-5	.	CATSSEHRGSGETQYF	TGTGCCACCAGCAGTGAGCACAGGGGGTCTGGGGAGACCCAGTACTTC
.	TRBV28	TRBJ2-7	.	CASSLYGVEYEQYF	TGTGCCAGCAGTTTATACGGGGTTGAGTACGAGCAGTACTTC
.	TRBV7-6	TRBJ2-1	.	CASSLALGLAYNEQFF	TGTGCCAGCAGCTTAGCCTTAGGGCTAGCCTACAATGAGCAGTTCTTC
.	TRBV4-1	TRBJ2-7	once	CASSQDLVPYEQYF	TGCGCCAGCAGCCAAGACCTAGTACCCTACGAGCAGTACTTC
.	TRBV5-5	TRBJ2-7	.	CASSLGSGYEQYF	TGTGCCAGCAGCTTGGGTAGCGGATACGAGCAGTACTTC
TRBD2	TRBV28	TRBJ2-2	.	CAGGGNTGELFF	TGTGCCGGCGGGGGGAACACCGGGGAGCTGTTTTTT
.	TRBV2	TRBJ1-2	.	CASSDSYGYTF	TGTGCCAGCAGTGACAGTTATGGCTACACCTTC
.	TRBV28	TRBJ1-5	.	CASSFIPGTNQPQHF	TGTGCCAGCAGTTTCATCCCCGGGACCAATCAGCCCCAGCATTTT
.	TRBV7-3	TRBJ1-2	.	CASSPGPRDGGHYGYTF	TGTGCCAGCAGCCCCGGCCCCCGGGACGGAGGTCACTATGGCTACACCTTC
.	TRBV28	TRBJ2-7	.	CASSNGRGYEQYF	TGTGCCAGCAGCAATGGCAGGGGCTACGAGCAGTACTTC
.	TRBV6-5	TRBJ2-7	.	CASSQSKGTYEQYF	TGTGCCAGCAGTCAAAGCAAGGGCACCTACGAGCAGTACTTC
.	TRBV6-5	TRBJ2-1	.	CASSVLRGTYNEQFF	TGTGCCAGCAGTGTGTTGAGGGGGACCTACAATGAGCAGTTCTTC
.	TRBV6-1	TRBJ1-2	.	CASTQLKVGRLDYTF	TGTGCCAGCACTCAATTGAAGGTAGGGCGCTTGGACTACACCTTC
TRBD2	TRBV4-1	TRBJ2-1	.	CASSQDPASGVTGNEQFF	TGCGCCAGCAGCCAAGATCCGGCTAGCGGAGTTACCGGCAATGAGCAGTTCTTC
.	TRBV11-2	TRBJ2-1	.	CASSLDLASSSYNEQFF	TGTGCCAGCAGCTTAGATTTGGCTTCTAGCTCCTACAATGAGCAGTTCTTC
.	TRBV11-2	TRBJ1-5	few	CASSSLGQPQHF	TGTGCCAGCAGCTCCTTAGGGCAGCCCCAGCATTTT
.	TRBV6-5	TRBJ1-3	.	CASWDNRRNTIYF	TGTGCCAGTTGGGACAACCGCAGAAACACCATATATTTT
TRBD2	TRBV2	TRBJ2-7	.	CASESGRGTYEQYF	TGTGCCAGCGAAAGCGGGAGGGGAACCTACGAGCAGTACTTC
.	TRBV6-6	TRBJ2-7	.	CASSYSQSYEQYF	TGTGCCAGCAGTTACTCCCAGAGCTACGAGCAGTACTTC
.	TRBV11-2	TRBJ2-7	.	CASSLVTAGYEQYF	TGTGCCAGCAGCTTAGTGACGGCGGGGTACGAGCAGTACTTC
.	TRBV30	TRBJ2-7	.	CAWRLASAYEQYF	TGTGCCTGGAGACTGGCAAGTGCCTACGAGCAGTACTTC
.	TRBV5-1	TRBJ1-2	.	CASSLARSISGVRGGLDYGYTF	TGCGCCAGCAGCTTGGCCAGGAGTATATCGGGGGTTAGAGGTGGTCTGGACTATGGCTACACCTTC
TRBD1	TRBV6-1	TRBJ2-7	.	CASSIGQGSSYEQYF	TGTGCCAGCAGTATAGGACAGGGGAGCTCCTACGAGCAGTACTTC
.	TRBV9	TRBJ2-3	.	CASSPTEGLLSDTQYF	TGTGCCAGCAGCCCAACGGAGGGACTTCTTTCAGATACGCAGTATTTT